The rows below give T cell receptor beta chains drawn from one sample of a study of post-analysis software for immune sequencing data. A single record per CDR3 protein comes from TCRdb applying MiXCR to the PCR reads. Among roughly 650,000 distinct CDR3 sequences listed, roughly three fifths were seen once. The specimen sequenced was blood. These receptors all stem from a girl aged 2 to 9 with multiple sclerosis. CDR3s include the opening cysteine and the closing phenylalanine or tryptophan. Fields, in order: J gene, clone size, V gene, D gene, CDR3 DNA, CDR3 protein. The D gene is left open where the match is weak. Size is stated for part of the rows, as once, few or many counts, or as a class when the clone is expanded.

TRBJ1-1 NA TRBV29-1 TRBD1 TGCAGCGTGGCTGACAGGGGGCTGGTGAACACTGAAGCTTTCTTT CSVADRGLVNTEAFF
TRBJ1-1 NA TRBV5-1 TRBD1 TGCGCCAGCAGCTTCATAAGATCCGGGACAGCGGAAAATGAAGCTTTCTTT CASSFIRSGTAENEAFF
TRBJ2-5 once TRBV5-6 NA TGTGCCAGCAGCTGGGGGGACGTCGAAGAGACCCAGTACTTC CASSWGDVEETQYF
TRBJ2-1 NA TRBV6-5 TRBD1 TGTGCCAGCAGAGATACAGGGGGCGCGTGGAATGAGCAGTTCTTC CASRDTGGAWNEQFF
TRBJ1-4 NA TRBV6-2/TRBV6-3 TRBD1 TGTGCCAGCAGCCCTAAGGGGACAGCCTTCCTGGCAACTAATGAAAAACTGTTTTTT CASSPKGTAFLATNEKLFF
TRBJ2-1 NA TRBV20-1 NA TGCAGTGCCCCAATCAGTAGCTCCTACAATGAGCAGTTCTTC CSAPISSSYNEQFF
TRBJ2-7 few TRBV7-2 NA TGTGCCAGCAGCTTAGGTTGGGACGGGGGCTACGAGCAGTACTTC CASSLGWDGGYEQYF
TRBJ2-7 NA TRBV6-5 NA TGTGCCAGCAGTTACACGGGACGGTACGAGCAGTACTTC CASSYTGRYEQYF
TRBJ2-7 NA TRBV4-1 TRBD2 TGCGCCAGCAGCCAAGCTTCGGCTAGCGGGAGTTTCGAGCAGTACTTC CASSQASASGSFEQYF
TRBJ2-5 NA TRBV24-1 NA TGTGCCACCAGTGATTCTACCCAGATGGAGACCCAGTACTTC CATSDSTQMETQYF
TRBJ2-3 NA TRBV4-1 NA TGCGCCAGCAGCCAAGAAGGGGATAGAACAGATACGCAGTATTTT CASSQEGDRTDTQYF
TRBJ2-7 NA TRBV28 TRBD1 TGTGCCAGCAGACCCGGACAGGGGATTGCCTACGAGCAGTACTTC CASRPGQGIAYEQYF
TRBJ2-1 NA TRBV12-3/TRBV12-4 NA TGTGCCAGCAGTTTGGATAGGGTAGGTTCCTACAATGAGCAGTTCTTC CASSLDRVGSYNEQFF
TRBJ2-7 NA TRBV11-2 TRBD2 TGTGCCAGCAGCACTCCCCGACTAGCGGGAGAGCAAGGGGACTCATACTACGAGCAGTACTTC CASSTPRLAGEQGDSYYEQYF
TRBJ1-2 NA TRBV2 NA TGTGCCAGCAGTGGTGGCGGTAGGCACTATGGCTACACCTTC CASSGGGRHYGYTF
TRBJ2-5 few TRBV10-2 NA TGCGCCGGGGGCCGGGGGGCAGAGACCCAGTACTTC CAGGRGAETQYF
TRBJ2-7 NA TRBV15 NA TGTGCCACCAGCAGAGTAGATCGAGGGAATATAAGTCGCAGGGAGGTAATGAGCTCCTACGAGCAGTACTTC CATSRVDRGNISRREVMSSYEQYF
TRBJ2-1 NA TRBV7-3 TRBD1 TGTGCCAGCAGCTCCGGACAGGGACTGAGCAATGAGCAGTTCTTC CASSSGQGLSNEQFF
TRBJ2-5 NA TRBV7-9 NA TGTGCCAGCCAGGGGCCGACAGACCCTGTGGAAGAGACCCAGTACTTC CASQGPTDPVEETQYF
TRBJ2-5 NA TRBV7-6 TRBD2 TGTGCCAGCAGCTTAGGGGGACTAGCGGGAGGAATAGGAGAGACCCAGTACTTC CASSLGGLAGGIGETQYF
TRBJ1-1 NA TRBV27 NA TGTGCCAGCAGCACTGGAAGGTCGGCTTTCTTT CASSTGRSAFF
TRBJ2-3 NA TRBV9 NA TGTGCCAGCAGCGTAGGGGACTTCACAGATACGCAGTATTTT CASSVGDFTDTQYF
TRBJ1-4 NA TRBV10-3 NA TGTGCCATCAGTGAATGGGGGAATGAAAAACTGTTTTTT CAISEWGNEKLFF
TRBJ2-1 NA TRBV7-2 TRBD2 TGTGCCAGCAGCTTAGGGGTACTAGCGGGAGGTGAGCAGTTCTTC CASSLGVLAGGEQFF
TRBJ1-4 NA TRBV12-3/TRBV12-4 TRBD1 TGTGCCAGCAGTCCAGACAGGGCCCCCGCAACTAATGAAAAACTGTTTTTT CASSPDRAPATNEKLFF
TRBJ2-1 few TRBV7-9 NA TGTGCCAGCAGCGGGGGACTCCTCTATGGCGATGAGCAGTTCTTC CASSGGLLYGDEQFF
TRBJ2-7 NA TRBV6-4 NA TGTGCCAGCACCTATAGATGCCGGACACTTTACGAGCAGTACTTC CASTYRCRTLYEQYF
TRBJ2-3 NA TRBV6-5 NA TGTGCCAGCAGCCTGGGACGGAGGGAGCACACAGATACGCAGTATTTT CASSLGRREHTDTQYF
TRBJ2-1 NA TRBV6-5 NA TGTGCCAGCAGTAGGGTTGATAATGAGCAGTTCTTC CASSRVDNEQFF
TRBJ2-1 NA TRBV5-1 TRBD2 TGCGCCAGCACCCTCGGGGGGTCCTACAATGAGCAGTTCTTC CASTLGGSYNEQFF
TRBJ1-5 NA TRBV6-1 TRBD1 TGTGCCAGCGGGACAGCGTACAATCAGTCCCAGCATTTT CASGTAYNQSQHF
TRBJ2-1 NA TRBV6-1 TRBD2 TGTGCCAGCAGTGAAGGGACTAGCGGGGGCTATGAGCAGTTCTTC CASSEGTSGGYEQFF